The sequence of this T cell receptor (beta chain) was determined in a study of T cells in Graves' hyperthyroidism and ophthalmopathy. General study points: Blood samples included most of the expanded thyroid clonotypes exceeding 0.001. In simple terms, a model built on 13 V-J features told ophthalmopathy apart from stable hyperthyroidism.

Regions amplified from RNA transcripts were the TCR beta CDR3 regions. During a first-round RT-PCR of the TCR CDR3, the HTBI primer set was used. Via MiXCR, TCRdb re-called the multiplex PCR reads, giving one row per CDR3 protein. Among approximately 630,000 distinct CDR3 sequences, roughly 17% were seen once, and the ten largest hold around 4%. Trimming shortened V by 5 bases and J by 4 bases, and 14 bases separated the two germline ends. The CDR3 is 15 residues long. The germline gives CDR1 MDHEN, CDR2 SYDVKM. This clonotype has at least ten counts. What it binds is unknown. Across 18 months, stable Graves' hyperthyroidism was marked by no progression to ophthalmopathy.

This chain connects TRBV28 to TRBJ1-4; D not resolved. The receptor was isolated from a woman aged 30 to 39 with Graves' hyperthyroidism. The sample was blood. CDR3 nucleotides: TGTGCCAGCAGTAACATAAGGGAGATTAATGAAAAACTGTTTTTT. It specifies CASSNIREINEKLFF. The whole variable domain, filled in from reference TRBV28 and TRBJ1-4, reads DVKVTQSSRYLVKRTGEKVFLECVQDMDHENMFWYRQDPGLGLRLIYFSYDVKMKEKGDIPEGYSVSREKKERFSLILESASTNQTSMYLCASSNIREINEKLFFGSGTQLSVL.